The text below deals with one T cell receptor (beta chain). This sample is drawn from a study of blood T cells in healthy people across ages. Collection of 9 to 10 milliliters of peripheral blood was performed for each donor. This CDR3 contains 16 residues. The germline CDR1 and CDR2 sequences are ENHRY and SYGVKD. V lost 0 bases and J lost 1, with 9 bases in between. Next came a second PCR, run for 7 to 11 cycles, which used a sample-barcoded 5' primer along with a J-beta primer mix. TCRdb re-derived calls from the 5' RACE reads in MiXCR, one entry per CDR3 protein. The repertoire includes about 1 million distinct CDR3 sequences, under 45% of them detected once, and approximately 17% sits in the top ten.

The rearrangement links TRBV10-3 to TRBJ2-2; tentative D call: TRBD1 (5 bases). The material sequenced was blood. The receptor comes from a woman aged 60 to 75 in good health. The DNA for the CDR3 is TGTGCCATCAGTGAGTCGGGGCTCGTGAACACCGGGGAGCTGTTTTTT. Amino acid sequence: CAISESGLVNTGELFF.